This T cell receptor beta chain emerged from a study of T cells in Graves' hyperthyroidism and ophthalmopathy. Concerning this clonotype: Its antigen is unknown.

Using RNA transcripts as the source, TCR beta CDR3 regions were amplified. The HTBI primer set was used in a first-round RT-PCR of the TCR CDR3. From the multiplex PCR reads, TCRdb called clonotypes with MiXCR, one entry per CDR3 protein. The data contain 45,000 or so distinct CDR3 sequences, 49% of them seen just once; the ten biggest clones take up roughly 32%. A lack of ophthalmopathy progression within 18 months defined stable Graves' hyperthyroidism. Notes on the study in general: Model predictions of ophthalmopathy came a median around 6.5 months before onset. Most clonotypes expanded in thyroid above 0.001 were likewise present in blood.

Germline V lookup: CDR1 LGHNT, CDR2 FRNRAP. V lost 2 bases, J lost 3 bases, and 20 bases lay in between. The CDR3 totals 18 residues. The rearrangement links TRBV12-5 to TRBJ1-5, with D perhaps matching TRBD1 (5 bases). The clonotype originates from a woman aged 45 to 65 with Graves' hyperthyroidism. The sequenced material came from peripheral blood or thyroid tissue (not recorded which). The CDR3 DNA is TGTGCTAGTGGTTTGTTTAGGGGACCCAATGGGCACAATCAGCCCCAGCATTTT. It yields the protein CASGLFRGPNGHNQPQHF.